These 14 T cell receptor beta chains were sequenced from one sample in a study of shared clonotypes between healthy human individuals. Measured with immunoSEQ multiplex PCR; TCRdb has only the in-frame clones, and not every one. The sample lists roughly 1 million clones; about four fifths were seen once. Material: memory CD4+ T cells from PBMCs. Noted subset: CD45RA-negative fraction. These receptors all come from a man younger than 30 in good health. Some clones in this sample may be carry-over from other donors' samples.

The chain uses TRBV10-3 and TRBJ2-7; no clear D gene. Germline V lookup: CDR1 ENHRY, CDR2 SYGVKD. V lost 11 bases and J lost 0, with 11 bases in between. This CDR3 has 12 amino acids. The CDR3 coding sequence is TGTGCCGTGAAACAAGACTCCTACGAGCAGTACTTC. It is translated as CAVKQDSYEQYF.

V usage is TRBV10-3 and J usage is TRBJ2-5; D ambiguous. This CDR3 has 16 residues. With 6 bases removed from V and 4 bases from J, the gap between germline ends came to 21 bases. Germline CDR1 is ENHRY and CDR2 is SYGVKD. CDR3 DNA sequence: TGTGCCATCAGGGCTTCGGGCAACGGCCTCCGAGAGACCCAGTACTTC. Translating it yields CAIRASGNGLRETQYF.

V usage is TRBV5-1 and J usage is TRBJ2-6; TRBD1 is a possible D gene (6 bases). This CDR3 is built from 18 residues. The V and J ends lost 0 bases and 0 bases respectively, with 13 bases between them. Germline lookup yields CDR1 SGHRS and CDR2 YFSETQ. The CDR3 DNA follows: TGCGCCAGCAGCTTGGGGGACATTTTCTACTCTGGGGCCAACGTCCTGACTTTC. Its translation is CASSLGDIFYSGANVLTF. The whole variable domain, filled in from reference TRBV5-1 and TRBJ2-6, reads KAGVTQTPRYLIKTRGQQVTLSCSPISGHRSVSWYQQTPGQGLQFLFEYFSETQRNKGNFPGRFSGRQFSNSRSEMNVSTLELGDSALYLCASSLGDIFYSGANVLTFGAGSRLTVL.

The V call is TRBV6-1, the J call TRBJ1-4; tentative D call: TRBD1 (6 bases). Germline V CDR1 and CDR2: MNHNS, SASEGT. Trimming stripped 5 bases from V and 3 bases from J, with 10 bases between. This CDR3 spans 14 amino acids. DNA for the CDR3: TGTGCCAGCAGTAGGGGGGTTGCTAATGAAAAACTGTTTTTT. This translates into CASSRGVANEKLFF.

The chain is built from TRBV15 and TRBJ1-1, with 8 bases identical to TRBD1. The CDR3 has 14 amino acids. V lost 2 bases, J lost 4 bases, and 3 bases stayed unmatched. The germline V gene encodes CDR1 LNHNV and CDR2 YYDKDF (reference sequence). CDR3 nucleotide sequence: TGTGCCACCAGCAGACGACAGGGGACCACTGAAGCTTTCTTT. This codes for CATSRRQGTTEAFF.

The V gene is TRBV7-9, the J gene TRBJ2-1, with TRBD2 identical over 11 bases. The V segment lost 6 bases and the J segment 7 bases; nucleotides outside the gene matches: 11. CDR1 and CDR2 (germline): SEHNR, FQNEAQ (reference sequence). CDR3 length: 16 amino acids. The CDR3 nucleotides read TGTGCCAGCAGACTTAGCGGGAGGGTCCGGCGGAATGAGCAGTTCTTC. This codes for CASRLSGRVRRNEQFF.

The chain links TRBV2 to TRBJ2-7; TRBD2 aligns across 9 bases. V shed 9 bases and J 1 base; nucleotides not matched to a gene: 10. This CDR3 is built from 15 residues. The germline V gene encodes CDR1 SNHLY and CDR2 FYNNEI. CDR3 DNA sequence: TGTGCCAGTACTATAGGGACTAGCATATCCTACGAGCAGTACTTC. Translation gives CASTIGTSISYEQYF.

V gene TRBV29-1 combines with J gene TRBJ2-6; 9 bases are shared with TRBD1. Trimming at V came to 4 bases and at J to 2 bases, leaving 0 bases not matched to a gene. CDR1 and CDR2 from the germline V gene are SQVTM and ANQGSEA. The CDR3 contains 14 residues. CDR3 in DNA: TGCAGCGTTGGACAGGGGGCTGGGGCCAACGTCCTGACTTTC. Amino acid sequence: CSVGQGAGANVLTF.

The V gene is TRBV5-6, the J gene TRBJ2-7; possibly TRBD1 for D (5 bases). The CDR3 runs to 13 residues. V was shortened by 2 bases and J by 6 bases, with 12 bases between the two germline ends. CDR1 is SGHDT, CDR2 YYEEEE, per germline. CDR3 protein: CASSFDRFSEQYF. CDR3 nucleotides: TGTGCCAGCAGCTTTGACAGATTTTCCGAGCAGTACTTC.

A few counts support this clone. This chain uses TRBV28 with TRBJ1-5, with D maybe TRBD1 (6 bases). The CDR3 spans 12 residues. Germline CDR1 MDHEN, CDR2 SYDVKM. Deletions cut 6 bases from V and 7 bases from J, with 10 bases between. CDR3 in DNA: TGTGCCAGCAGGGCACAGGGACAGCCCCAGCATTTT. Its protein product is CASRAQGQPQHF.

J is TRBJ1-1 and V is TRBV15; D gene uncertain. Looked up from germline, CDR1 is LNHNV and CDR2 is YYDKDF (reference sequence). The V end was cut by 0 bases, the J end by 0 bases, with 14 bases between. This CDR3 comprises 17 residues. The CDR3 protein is CATSRDLAGDMNTEAFF. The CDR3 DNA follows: TGTGCCACCAGCAGAGATCTGGCTGGCGATATGAACACTGAAGCTTTCTTT.

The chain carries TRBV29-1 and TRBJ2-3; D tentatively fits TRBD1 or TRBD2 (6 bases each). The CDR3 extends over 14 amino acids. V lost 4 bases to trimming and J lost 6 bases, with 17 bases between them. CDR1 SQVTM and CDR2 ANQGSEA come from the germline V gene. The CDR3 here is CSVGGASGGDTQYF. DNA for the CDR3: TGCAGCGTTGGGGGGGCGTCGGGTGGGGATACGCAGTATTTT.

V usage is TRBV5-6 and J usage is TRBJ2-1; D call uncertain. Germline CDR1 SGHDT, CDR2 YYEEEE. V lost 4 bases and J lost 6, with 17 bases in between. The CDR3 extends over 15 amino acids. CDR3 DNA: TGTGCCAGCAGCGGCGGTAGGGTAGCCATCAATGAGCAGTTCTTC. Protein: CASSGGRVAINEQFF.

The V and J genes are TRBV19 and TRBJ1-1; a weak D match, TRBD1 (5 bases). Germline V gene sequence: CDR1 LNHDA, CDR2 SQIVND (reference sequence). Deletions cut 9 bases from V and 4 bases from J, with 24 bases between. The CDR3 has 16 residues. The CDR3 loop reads CASRPRAPQGATEAFF. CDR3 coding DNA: TGTGCCAGCCGCCCCCGGGCTCCGCAAGGGGCCACTGAAGCTTTCTTT.